The rows below give T cell receptor beta chains drawn from one sample of a study of CD8 T cells in ankylosing spondylitis. TCRdb recomputed calls from the 5' RACE reads with MiXCR, one row per CDR3 protein. Among about 92,000 distinct CDR3 sequences listed, 8.8% were seen once. Sequenced material: blood, either unsorted or a sorted T cell fraction (not recorded which). All receptors derive from a male donor with ankylosing spondylitis or in good health (not recorded which). CDR3s include the opening cysteine and the closing phenylalanine or tryptophan. A D gene is named only where the DNA matches it firmly.

v_call | d_call | cdr3_aa
TRBV5-1 | NA | CASSLGTENEKLFF
TRBV3-1 | TRBD1 | CASSQAGGPFKQYF
TRBV12-3/TRBV12-4 | NA | CASSLVYGDYTF
TRBV7-9 | NA | CASSPYLDSSNEQYF
TRBV12-3/TRBV12-4 | NA | CASSFEGTGGVETQYF
TRBV2 | NA | CASSDERTSYEQYF
TRBV7-3 | NA | CASSRTGNYGYTF
TRBV13 | NA | CASSFNIGGDYYEQYF
TRBV28 | NA | CASSLRQMNTEAFF
TRBV6-4 | NA | CATSSYNEQFF
TRBV2 | NA | CASSEIKGSGYTF
TRBV11-2 | NA | CASSLVGTASSYNSPLHF
TRBV5-1 | NA | CASTWNPGGFGVSSYEQYF
TRBV10-3 | TRBD1 | CAIAGTGGYEQYF
TRBV7-8 | NA | CASSLLPPDLSSGANVLTF
TRBV3-1 | NA | CASSLTGGRGGFF
TRBV28 | TRBD1 | CASISLGTGGLQETQYF
TRBV20-1 | NA | CSASRVEVHEQYF
TRBV15 | NA | CATQAGILDTQYF
TRBV5-1 | TRBD2 | CASSLRLAGGPGNEQFF
TRBV10-3 | TRBD1 | CAIEGSESGTGGPLSNQPQHF
TRBV13 | NA | CASSWGSNQPQHF
TRBV5-6 | NA | CASSQPRGGRRETQYF
TRBV2 | NA | CASLRTDIDTQYF
TRBV29-1 | NA | CSVAALQETQYF